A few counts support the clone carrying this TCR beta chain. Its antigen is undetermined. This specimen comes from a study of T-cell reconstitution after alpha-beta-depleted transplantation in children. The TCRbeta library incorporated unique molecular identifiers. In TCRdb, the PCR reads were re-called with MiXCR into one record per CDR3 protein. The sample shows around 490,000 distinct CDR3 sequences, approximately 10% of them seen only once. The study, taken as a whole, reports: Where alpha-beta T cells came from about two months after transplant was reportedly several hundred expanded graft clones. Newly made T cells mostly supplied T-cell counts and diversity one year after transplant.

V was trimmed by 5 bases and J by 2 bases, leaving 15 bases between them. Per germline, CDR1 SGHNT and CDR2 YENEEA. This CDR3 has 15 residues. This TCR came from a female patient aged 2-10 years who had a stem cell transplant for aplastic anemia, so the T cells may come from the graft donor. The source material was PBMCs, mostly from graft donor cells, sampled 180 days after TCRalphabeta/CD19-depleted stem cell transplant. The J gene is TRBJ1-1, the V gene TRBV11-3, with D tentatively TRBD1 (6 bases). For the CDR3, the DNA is TGTGCCAGCAGCCCCTCCGGGGGGGGCAACACTGAAGCTTTCTTT. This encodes CASSPSGGGNTEAFF.